This T cell receptor beta chain appears in the sequencing data of a study of blood T cell repertoires in COVID-19. On the study more broadly: Samples taken during acute and convalescent COVID-19 were collected in the United States, Italy and Spain.

This CDR3 is built from 15 residues. V lost 3 bases, J lost 1 base, and 13 bases lay in between. Germline V gene sequence: CDR1 SGHRS, CDR2 YFSETQ. Produced via immunoSEQ multiplex PCR; TCRdb's table is partial and in-frame only. The sample gives around 100,000 clones, over 85% of which show up once; approximately 17% is in the top ten. The receptor comes from a woman aged 80 or older in a cohort sampled during active COVID-19. This chain connects TRBV5-1 to TRBJ1-1; D gene ambiguous. The sample taken for sequencing was peripheral blood. CDR3 DNA sequence: TGCGCCAGCAGCTCGAATCCGGGAAAGAACACTGAAGCTTTCTTT. Its protein is CASSSNPGKNTEAFF.